These T cell receptor beta chains were read from a single sample in a study of CXCR3-negative and CXCR3-positive naive CD8 T cells. With the 5' RACE reads reprocessed, TCRdb shows one record per CDR3 protein and no DNA. Found here are 100,000 or so distinct CDR3 sequences; the top ten clones hold about 0.34%. The sample comprised naive CXCR3+ CD8+ T cells from blood. These receptors all stem from a human donor in good health. Some clones in this sample may be carry-over from other donors' samples. CDR3s include the opening cysteine and the closing phenylalanine or tryptophan. Each record gives: V gene, J gene, clone size, CDR3 protein. For some rows the clone size is stated as once, few or many, or as a class when expanded; others skip it.

TRBV4-3,TRBJ2-1,-,CASSHLAGGYNEQFF
TRBV5-4,TRBJ2-1,-,CASSLASGRRNNEQFF
TRBV29-1,TRBJ2-1,-,CSVAPGGGAYNEQFF
TRBV25-1,TRBJ2-1,-,CATSGRYNEQFF
TRBV28,TRBJ2-3,-,CASSFGTSGYTQYF
TRBV4-1,TRBJ2-7,-,CASSQEAPSSYEQYF
TRBV4-3,TRBJ1-1,medium-sized,CASSQAPRGTEAFF
TRBV12-3/TRBV12-4,TRBJ2-7,-,CASRGSLSYEQYF
TRBV29-1,TRBJ2-5,-,CSVEEAGGWETQYF
TRBV5-1,TRBJ2-7,-,CASSLLGVATGGYEQYF
TRBV7-8,TRBJ2-3,-,CASSRTRLAGDGDTQYF
TRBV29-1,TRBJ1-1,-,CSVHVSGQTNTEAFF
TRBV11-2,TRBJ2-7,-,CASSLFPGQYYEQYF
TRBV20-1,TRBJ1-4,-,CSAHHLEIEKLFF
TRBV11-2,TRBJ2-7,-,CASSLVGVPYEQYF
TRBV27,TRBJ1-5,-,CASRKAPVSNQPQHF
TRBV9,TRBJ2-7,-,CASSVDGTGTYEQYF
TRBV4-2,TRBJ2-5,-,CASSQDPGQGAETQYF
TRBV25-1,TRBJ2-1,-,CASSGYEQGLALYNEQFF
TRBV6-5,TRBJ2-7,-,CASSVLAGSSSYEQYF
TRBV2,TRBJ2-2,-,CASSDGKGVNTGELFF